This record covers a single T cell receptor beta chain. Its antigen is not known. V lost 3 bases, J lost 5 bases, and 14 bases lay in between. This CDR3 has 14 residues. Per germline, CDR1 MNHEY and CDR2 SMNVEV (reference sequence). This sample stems from a study of CD8+ T cells in alopecia areata. Study results and limitations: Besides other cells, scalp samples also yield sequences of resident alphabeta T cells from normal skin.

The treatment here: oral pan-JAK inhibitor, 5-10 mg twice daily. cDNA reverse transcribed from extracted RNA served as the sequencing template. Using immunoSEQ multiplex PCR, the repertoire was profiled, and TCRdb retains in-frame clones only, with some absent. The table records roughly 200,000 clones, approximately 56% of them present only once. This clonotype was sampled from a human donor with alopecia areata. The material was CD4+ T cells sorted from blood, obtained at week 4, from a patient treated with tofacitinib. The chain carries TRBV27 and TRBJ2-7; D may correspond to TRBD1 or TRBD2 (5 bases each). CDR3 sequence reads: CASSLGRGADEQYF. The CDR3 DNA follows: TGTGCCAGCAGTTTGGGGAGAGGGGCGGACGAGCAGTACTTC.